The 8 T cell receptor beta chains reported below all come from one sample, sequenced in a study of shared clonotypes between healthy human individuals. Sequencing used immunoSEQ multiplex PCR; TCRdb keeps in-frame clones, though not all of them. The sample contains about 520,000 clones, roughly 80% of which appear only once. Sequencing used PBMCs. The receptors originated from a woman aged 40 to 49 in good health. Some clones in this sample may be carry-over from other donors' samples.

CDR3 residues: CASSLEGQGHYEQYF. In DNA form, the CDR3 reads TGTGCCAGCAGTTTAGAGGGGCAGGGGCACTACGAGCAGTACTTC. The chain has TRBV27 and TRBJ2-7; possible D gene TRBD1, 6 bases. From germline, CDR1 is MNHEY and CDR2 SMNVEV (reference sequence). V dropped 2 bases and J dropped 3 bases, with 14 bases sitting between them. There are 15 residues in the CDR3.

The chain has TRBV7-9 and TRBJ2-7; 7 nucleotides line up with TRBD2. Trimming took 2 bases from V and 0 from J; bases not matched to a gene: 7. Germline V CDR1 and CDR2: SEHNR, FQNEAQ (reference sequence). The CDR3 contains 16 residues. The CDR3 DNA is TGTGCCAGCAGCTTACCCTTCGGGACTAACTCCTACGAGCAGTACTTC. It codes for CASSLPFGTNSYEQYF.

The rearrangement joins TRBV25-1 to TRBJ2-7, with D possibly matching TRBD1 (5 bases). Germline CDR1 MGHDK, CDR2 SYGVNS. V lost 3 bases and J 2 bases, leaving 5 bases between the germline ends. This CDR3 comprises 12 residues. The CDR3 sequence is CASSEGPYEQYF. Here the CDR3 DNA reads TGTGCCAGCAGTGAGGGGCCCTACGAGCAGTACTTC.

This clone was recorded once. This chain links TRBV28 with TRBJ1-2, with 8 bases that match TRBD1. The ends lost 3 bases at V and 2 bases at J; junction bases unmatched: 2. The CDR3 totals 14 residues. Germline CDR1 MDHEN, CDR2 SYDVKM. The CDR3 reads CASSFQGANYGYTF. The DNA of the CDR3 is TGTGCCAGCAGTTTCCAGGGGGCGAACTATGGCTACACCTTC.

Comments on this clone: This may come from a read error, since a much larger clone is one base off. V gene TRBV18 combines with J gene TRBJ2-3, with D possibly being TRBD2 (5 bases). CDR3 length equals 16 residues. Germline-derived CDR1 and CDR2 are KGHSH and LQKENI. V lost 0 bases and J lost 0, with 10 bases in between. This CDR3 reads CASSPPGTSSTDTQYF. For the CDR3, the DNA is TGTGCCAGCTCACCACCAGGAACTAGTAGCACAGATACGCAGTATTTT. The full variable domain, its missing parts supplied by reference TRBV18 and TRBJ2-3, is NAGVMQNPRHLVRRRGQEARLRCSPMKGHSHVYWYRQLPEEGLKFMVYLQKENIIDESGMPKERFSAEFPKEGPSILRIQQVVRGDSAAYFCASSPPGTSSTDTQYFGPGTRLTVL.

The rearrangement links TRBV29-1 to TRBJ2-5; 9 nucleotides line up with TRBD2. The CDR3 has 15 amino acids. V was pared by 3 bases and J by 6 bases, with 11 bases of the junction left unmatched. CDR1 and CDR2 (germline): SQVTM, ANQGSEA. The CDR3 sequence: CSVDTASGTVKTQYF. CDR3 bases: TGCAGCGTTGATACTGCTAGCGGGACGGTAAAGACCCAGTACTTC. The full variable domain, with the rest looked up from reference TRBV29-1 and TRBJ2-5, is SAVISQKPSRDICQRGTSLTIQCQVDSQVTMMFWYRQQPGQSLTLIATANQGSEATYESGFVIDKFPISRPNLTFSTLTVSNMSPEDSSIYLCSVDTASGTVKTQYFGPGTRLLVL.

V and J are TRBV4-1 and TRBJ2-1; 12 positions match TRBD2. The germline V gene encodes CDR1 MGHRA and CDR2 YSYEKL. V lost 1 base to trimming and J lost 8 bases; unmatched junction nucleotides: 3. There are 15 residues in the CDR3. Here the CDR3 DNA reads TGCGCCAGCAGCCAAGGACTAGCGGGAGTAGATGAGCAGTTCTTC. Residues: CASSQGLAGVDEQFF.

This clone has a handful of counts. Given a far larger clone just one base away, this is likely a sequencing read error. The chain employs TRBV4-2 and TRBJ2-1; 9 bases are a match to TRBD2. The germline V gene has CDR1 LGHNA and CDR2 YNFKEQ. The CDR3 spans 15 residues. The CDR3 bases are TGTGCCGGCAGCCAAGATAGCGGGAGTCATAATGAGCAGTTCTTC. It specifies CAGSQDSGSHNEQFF.